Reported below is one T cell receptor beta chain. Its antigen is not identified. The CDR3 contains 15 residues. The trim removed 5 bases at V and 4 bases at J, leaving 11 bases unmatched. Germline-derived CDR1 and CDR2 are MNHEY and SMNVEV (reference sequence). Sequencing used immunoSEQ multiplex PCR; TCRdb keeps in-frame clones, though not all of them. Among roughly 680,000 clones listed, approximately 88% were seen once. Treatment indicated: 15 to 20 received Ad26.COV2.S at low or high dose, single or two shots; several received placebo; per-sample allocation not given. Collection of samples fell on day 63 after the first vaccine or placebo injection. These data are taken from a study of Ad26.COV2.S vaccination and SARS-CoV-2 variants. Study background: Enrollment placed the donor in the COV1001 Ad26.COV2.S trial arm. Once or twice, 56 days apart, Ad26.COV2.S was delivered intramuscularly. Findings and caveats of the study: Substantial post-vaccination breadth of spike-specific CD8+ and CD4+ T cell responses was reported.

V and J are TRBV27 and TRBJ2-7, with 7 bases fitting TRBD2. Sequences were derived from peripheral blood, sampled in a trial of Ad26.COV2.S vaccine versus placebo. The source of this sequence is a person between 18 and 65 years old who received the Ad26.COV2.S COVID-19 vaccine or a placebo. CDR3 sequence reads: CASSRMSGDYYEQYF. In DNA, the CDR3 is TGTGCCAGCAGTAGGATGAGCGGGGACTATTACGAGCAGTACTTC.